The 14 T cell receptor beta chains reported below all come from one sample, sequenced in a study of cytomegalovirus exposure and HLA in healthy donors (dated by TCRdb to about 2017). Library preparation was by the immunoSEQ multiplex PCR assay. The multiplex PCR relied on a mix of 60 forward primers for TCR Vbeta segments and 13 reverse primers for TCR Jbeta segments. Here the immuneACCESS table is served through TCRdb, limited to in-frame sequences with V and J called. Missing clones are a known gap in these copies; in checked studies unresolved V genes cover under half, and the rest lacks a known reason. For this sample the table gives some 100,000 clones, of which about four fifths were detected only once. The ten top clones hold around 3% of the sample. Sequenced sample: PBMCs. These receptors were collected from a female donor in good health and CMV-seropositive.

The genes are TRBV4-2 and TRBJ1-1; TRBD1 might be the D (5 bases). Per germline, CDR1 LGHNA and CDR2 YNFKEQ. This CDR3 contains 14 residues. V was pared by 0 bases and J by 4 bases, with 9 bases between. The CDR3 DNA follows: TGTGCCAGCAGCCAAGAGGGGCAGGTCACTGAAGCTTTCTTT. It yields the protein CASSQEGQVTEAFF.

J is TRBJ2-7 and V is TRBV5-1; 9 nucleotides match TRBD2. J lost 7 bases, V lost 0 bases, and 8 bases had no gene match. Germline CDR1 and CDR2: SGHRS and YFSETQ. The CDR3 spans 15 residues. The CDR3 spells CASSLDGGGAGEQYF. Here the CDR3 DNA reads TGCGCCAGCAGCTTGGATGGCGGGGGGGCCGGGGAGCAGTACTTC.

The V gene is TRBV5-4, the J gene TRBJ2-1; D possibly corresponds to TRBD1 (6 bases). This CDR3 has 18 residues. Per germline, CDR1 SGHNT and CDR2 YYREEE (reference sequence). The V end was cut by 6 bases, the J end by 0 bases, with 22 bases between. CDR3 nucleotides: TGTGCCAGCACCGACGGGCCGACAGGCCCAAACTCCTACAATGAGCAGTTCTTC. This sequence encodes CASTDGPTGPNSYNEQFF.

V and J are TRBV2 and TRBJ2-6; maybe TRBD1 (6 bases). The V and J ends lost 6 bases and 2 bases respectively, with 11 bases between them. The CDR3 sequence is 15 residues long. From germline, CDR1 is SNHLY and CDR2 FYNNEI. CDR3 sequence: CASSVQGPGANVLTF. CDR3 coding DNA: TGTGCCAGCAGCGTACAGGGTCCTGGGGCCAACGTCCTGACTTTC.

This clone was counted only a few times. This chain links TRBV7-2 with TRBJ2-5; TRBD2 agrees at 9 bases. CDR3 length: 16 amino acids. The germline V gene encodes CDR1 SGHTA and CDR2 FQGNSA. Unmatched junction bases numbered 8, after V lost 2 bases and J lost 4 bases. The CDR3 coding sequence is TGTGCCAGCAGCTTAAGGCGGGGGGGAGGTGGAGAGACCCAGTACTTC. Amino acids: CASSLRRGGGGETQYF.

V and J are TRBV10-3 and TRBJ1-1; D gene unclear. The CDR3 consists of 13 residues. The germline CDR1 and CDR2 sequences are ENHRY and SYGVKD. Deletions cut 5 bases from V and 1 base from J, with 8 bases between. CDR3 in amino acids: CAISFNRNTEAFF. Written as DNA, the CDR3 is TGTGCCATCAGTTTCAACAGGAACACTGAAGCTTTCTTT.

Note on this clone: The identical CDR3 is also encoded by other nucleotide sequences in the sample. The chain has TRBV7-2 and TRBJ2-1; 9 bases are a match to TRBD2. The CDR3 runs to 15 residues. CDR1 and CDR2 (germline): SGHTA, FQGNSA. The V segment lost 5 bases and the J segment 4 bases; nucleotides outside the gene matches: 6. CDR3 coding DNA: TGTGCCAGCAGCCCGCGGGGGGGGCGATACAATGAGCAGTTCTTC. Its protein is CASSPRGGRYNEQFF. Full variable domain (missing parts from reference TRBV7-2 and TRBJ2-1): GAGVSQSPSNKVTEKGKDVELRCDPISGHTALYWYRQSLGQGLEFLIYFQGNSAPDKSGLPSDRFSAERTGGSVSTLTIQRTQQEDSAVYLCASSPRGGRYNEQFFGPGTRLTVL.

The DNA of the CDR3 is TGTGCCAGCAGCTTAGTCGGGGTCCCCTACAATGAGCAGTTCTTC. Residues: CASSLVGVPYNEQFF. The rearrangement joins TRBV7-2 to TRBJ2-1; perhaps TRBD2 as D (5 bases). Trimming stripped 1 base from V and 2 bases from J, with 9 bases between. The V gene's germline CDR1 is SGHTA and CDR2 FQGNSA. CDR3 length: 15 residues.

This clone appeared a few times. The chain combines TRBV13 with TRBJ2-4; 8 positions agree with TRBD1. Germline V gene lookup returns CDR1 PRHDT and CDR2 FYEKMQ (reference sequence). CDR3 length equals 14 residues. Losses at the gene ends were 2 bases for V and 9 bases for J; bases not matched to a gene: 6. In nucleotides, the CDR3 is TGTGCCAGCAGCTTAAGGGGACAGGAGGGCATTCAGTACTTC. It is translated as CASSLRGQEGIQYF. Based on the CDR3 plus reference TRBV13 and TRBJ2-4, the full variable domain is AAGVIQSPRHLIKEKRETATLKCYPIPRHDTVYWYQQGPGQDPQFLISFYEKMQSDKGSIPDRFSAQQFSDYHSELNMSSLELGDSALYFCASSLRGQEGIQYFGAGTRLSVL.

The V and J genes are TRBV7-3 and TRBJ2-2; TRBD2 aligns across 8 bases. The CDR3 loop spans 15 amino acids. The germline V gene encodes CDR1 SGHTA and CDR2 FQGTGA. V was pared by 4 bases and J by 6 bases, with 7 bases of the junction left unmatched. The CDR3 sequence is CASSYYGGVSGELFF. In nucleotides, the CDR3 is TGTGCCAGCAGCTACTACGGGGGGGTCTCCGGGGAGCTGTTTTTT.

The count of this clone is one. This chain uses TRBV11-2 with TRBJ2-5; TRBD2 matches 12 bases. V gave up 6 bases and J gave up 5 bases; unmatched junction bases: 7. This CDR3 region has 15 residues. From germline, CDR1 is SGHAT and CDR2 FQNNGV. The CDR3 sequence: CASSSSGRAVETQYF. CDR3 in DNA: TGTGCCAGCAGTTCTAGCGGGAGGGCCGTGGAGACCCAGTACTTC.

V usage is TRBV4-3 and J usage is TRBJ2-2, with 8 bases lining up with TRBD2. The CDR3 covers 16 residues. Germline assignment: CDR1 LGHNA and CDR2 YSLEER. V lost 4 bases to trimming and J lost 4 bases; unmatched junction nucleotides: 8. CDR3 DNA: TGCGCCAGCAGCCGAATAGCGGGAAAAACCACCGGGGAGCTGTTTTTT. This encodes CASSRIAGKTTGELFF.

The DNA of the CDR3 is TGCAGTGCTAGTCCACGGGAGACCCAGTACTTC. Amino acids: CSASPRETQYF. The rearrangement uses TRBV20-1 and TRBJ2-5, with D unresolved. The CDR3 is 11 residues long. The germline CDR1 and CDR2 sequences are DFQATT and SNEGSKA (reference sequence). The ends were cut back, 3 bases at V and 5 bases at J, with 7 bases in the middle.

The V and J genes are TRBV30 and TRBJ1-1; the match to TRBD1 covers 9 bases. V shed 5 bases and J 5 bases; nucleotides not matched to a gene: 9. This CDR3 spans 14 amino acids. Germline CDR1 GTSNPN, CDR2 SVGIG (reference sequence). DNA for the CDR3: TGTGCCTGGGCCACCGGGACAGGGAGGACTGAAGCTTTCTTT. Translation gives CAWATGTGRTEAFF.